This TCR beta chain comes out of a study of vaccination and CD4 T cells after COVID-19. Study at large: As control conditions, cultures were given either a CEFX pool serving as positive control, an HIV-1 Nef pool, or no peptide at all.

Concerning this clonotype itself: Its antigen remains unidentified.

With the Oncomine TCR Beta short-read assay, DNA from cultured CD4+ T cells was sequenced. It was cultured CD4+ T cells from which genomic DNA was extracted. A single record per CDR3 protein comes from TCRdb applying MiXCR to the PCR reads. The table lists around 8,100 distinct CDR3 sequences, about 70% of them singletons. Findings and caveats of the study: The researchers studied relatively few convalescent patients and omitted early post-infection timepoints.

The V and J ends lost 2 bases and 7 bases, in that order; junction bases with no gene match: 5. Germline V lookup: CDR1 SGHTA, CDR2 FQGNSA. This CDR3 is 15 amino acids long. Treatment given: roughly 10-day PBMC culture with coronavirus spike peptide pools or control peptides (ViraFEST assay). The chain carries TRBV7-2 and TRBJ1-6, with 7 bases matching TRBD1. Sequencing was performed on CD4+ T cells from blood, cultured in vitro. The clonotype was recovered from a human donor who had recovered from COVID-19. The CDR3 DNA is TGTGCCAGCAGCTTAAGGACAGGCGAAAATTCACCCCTCCACTTT. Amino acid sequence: CASSLRTGENSPLHF.